This entry lists 22 T cell receptor beta chains sequenced from one sample in a study of identical twins. TCRdb used MiXCR to reprocess the 5' RACE reads, holding one entry per CDR3 protein. Among around 690,000 distinct CDR3 sequences listed, 21% were seen once. These records were also assigned to another study, of T cells expressing NK-cell markers.

What was sequenced was PBMCs. Receptors were obtained from a woman aged 18-35 years in good health.

V and J are TRBV29-1 and TRBJ1-1; D is unresolved. From germline, CDR1 is SQVTM and CDR2 ANQGSEA. Trimming took 5 bases from V and 6 from J, leaving 7 bases between them. The CDR3 loop spans 10 amino acids. For the CDR3, the DNA is TGCAGCGTTTTTCGCGCTGAAGCTTTCTTT. Translating gives CSVFRAEAFF.

The chain has TRBV6-4 and TRBJ2-3, with 13 nucleotides matching TRBD2. There are 16 residues in the CDR3. Trimming cost V 4 bases and J 3 bases; bases outside gene matches: 4. Per germline, CDR1 MRHNA and CDR2 SNTAGT. The CDR3 nucleotides read TGTGCCAGCAGTGGGACTAGCGGGAGTAGGACAGATACGCAGTATTTT. Translating it yields CASSGTSGSRTDTQYF.

The chain employs TRBV7-9 and TRBJ2-1; D is ambiguous. The CDR3 is 13 amino acids. Trimming pared 7 bases from V and 6 bases from J, leaving 13 bases between. Germline V CDR1 and CDR2: SEHNR, FQNEAQ (reference sequence). CDR3 DNA: TGTGCCAGCAAACTTTCAGCAGTCAATGAGCAGTTCTTC. This gives the protein CASKLSAVNEQFF.

The V call is TRBV20-1, the J call TRBJ2-7; D call uncertain. V gave up 0 bases and J gave up 5 bases, with 20 bases separating them. This CDR3 has 16 amino acids. Germline CDR1 DFQATT, CDR2 SNEGSKA (reference sequence). CDR3 nucleotides: TGCAGTGCTAGAGATATCCGCGGCACCGTCGACCACGAGCAGTACTTC. Translation gives CSARDIRGTVDHEQYF.

The V call is TRBV20-1, the J call TRBJ2-5, with 8 bases lining up with TRBD2. The length of the CDR3 is 16 residues. Germline CDR1 reads DFQATT; CDR2 reads SNEGSKA (reference sequence). The V gene end was trimmed by 5 bases and the J gene end by 3 bases; junction bases not matched to a gene: 14. The CDR3 here is CSALPLAGGIKETQYF. For the CDR3, the DNA is TGCAGTGCTCTACCCCTAGCGGGCGGAATCAAAGAGACCCAGTACTTC.

The CDR3 loop is CASSLTSVNTDTQYF. CDR3 DNA sequence: TGTGCCAGCAGCTTGACGTCGGTGAACACAGATACGCAGTATTTT. This chain uses TRBV7-9 with TRBJ2-3; D gene ambiguous. CDR3 size: 15 residues. V lost 3 bases and J lost 2, with 12 bases in between. Germline values: CDR1 SEHNR, CDR2 FQNEAQ (reference sequence).

This clonotype was seen only a few times. This chain links TRBV12-3 or TRBV12-4 with TRBJ2-7; no firm D call. The CDR3 has 12 residues. Trimming took 3 bases from V and 4 from J, leaving 7 bases between them. The CDR3 coding sequence is TGTGCCAGCAGTTTCGTGGAATACGAGCAGTACTTC. The encoded protein is CASSFVEYEQYF.

This chain joins TRBV4-3 and TRBJ2-3; possibly TRBD2 for D (7 bases). The CDR3 covers 16 residues. The ends were cut back, 0 bases at V and 6 bases at J, with 16 bases in the middle. Germline CDR1 and CDR2: LGHNA and YSLEER. This chain's CDR3 is CASSQDRAGRGDTQYF. CDR3 coding DNA: TGCGCCAGCAGCCAAGATCGAGCGGGGAGGGGGGATACGCAGTATTTT.

This chain joins TRBV6-1 and TRBJ2-5; the D gene could be TRBD1 or TRBD2 (5 bases each). Germline loops: CDR1 MNHNS, CDR2 SASEGT. Trimming took off 11 bases at V and 4 bases at J, with 17 bases between the two ends. CDR3 size: 13 residues. The CDR3 DNA reads as TGTGCCCTGGGAGCAGGGCCAAGAGAGACCCAGTACTTC. Its protein is CALGAGPRETQYF.

This clonotype was recorded at least ten times. This sequence joins TRBV27 and TRBJ2-5, with D hard to call. The CDR3 consists of 13 residues. Per the germline V gene, CDR1 is MNHEY and CDR2 is SMNVEV (reference sequence). V dropped 5 bases and J dropped 1 base, with 8 bases sitting between them. CDR3: CASSPRIQETQYF. The CDR3 DNA sequence: TGTGCCAGCAGTCCCCGGATCCAAGAGACCCAGTACTTC.

CDR3 in amino acids: CASSVSGTFFSPLHF. CDR3 nucleotides: TGTGCCAGCAGCGTATCCGGGACATTTTTTTCACCCCTCCACTTT. The chain carries TRBV11-3 and TRBJ1-6; possibly TRBD1 for D (6 bases). V was clipped by 5 bases and J by 9 bases, with 17 bases between them. This CDR3 region has 15 residues. CDR1 is SGHNT, CDR2 YENEEA, per germline.

This clonotype was recorded at least ten times. This sequence joins TRBV5-1 and TRBJ1-1; weak D call: TRBD1 (5 bases). The CDR3 totals 13 residues. CDR1 is SGHRS, CDR2 YFSETQ, per germline. V was shortened by 1 base and J by 3 bases, with 7 bases between the two germline ends. The CDR3 loop reads CASSLSGDTEAFF. For the CDR3, the DNA is TGCGCCAGCAGCTTGTCGGGGGACACTGAAGCTTTCTTT.

In its sample, this clonotype was seen a few times. The chain combines TRBV28 with TRBJ1-5; D is unclear. V was clipped by 5 bases and J by 5 bases, with 7 bases between them. This CDR3 region has 12 residues. Germline assignment: CDR1 MDHEN and CDR2 SYDVKM. The CDR3 coding sequence is TGTGCCAGCAGTGAGACCGATCAGCCCCAGCATTTT. It is translated as CASSETDQPQHF.

The chain recombines TRBV5-1 with TRBJ1-6, with D tentatively TRBD1 (5 bases). Per germline, CDR1 SGHRS and CDR2 YFSETQ. The germline V and J ends were trimmed by 0 bases and 10 bases, with 14 bases remaining between them. The CDR3 runs 15 residues. Written as DNA, the CDR3 is TGCGCCAGCAGCTTGGGGCCAGGGCTAGGGTCACCCCTCCACTTT. Encoded protein: CASSLGPGLGSPLHF.

The chain joins TRBV10-2 to TRBJ2-7; 8 bases match TRBD1. CDR3 length equals 15 residues. Trimming at V came to 7 bases and at J to 2 bases, leaving 10 bases not matched to a gene. Per the germline V gene, CDR1 is WSHSY and CDR2 is SAAADI. The CDR3 nucleotides are TGCGCCAGCAACAGAGAAACAGGGGGTACCTACGAGCAGTACTTC. It encodes CASNRETGGTYEQYF.

V is TRBV5-1 and J is TRBJ1-5, with 7 positions matching TRBD1. The ends lost 4 bases at V and 7 bases at J; junction bases unmatched: 8. This CDR3 has 14 residues. Looked up from germline, CDR1 is SGHRS and CDR2 is YFSETQ. The CDR3 region is CASSAYRGGQPQHF. The CDR3, as DNA: TGCGCCAGCAGCGCATACAGGGGTGGGCAGCCCCAGCATTTT. Full variable domain (remainder filled in from reference TRBV5-1 and TRBJ1-5): KAGVTQTPRYLIKTRGQQVTLSCSPISGHRSVSWYQQTPGQGLQFLFEYFSETQRNKGNFPGRFSGRQFSNSRSEMNVSTLELGDSALYLCASSAYRGGQPQHFGDGTRLSIL.

This clonotype was detected ten times or more. In nucleotides, the CDR3 is TGTGCCATCAGTGAGGGCGGGGGCCAAGATACGCAGTATTTT. Amino acid sequence: CAISEGGGQDTQYF. V is TRBV10-3 and J is TRBJ2-3, with D possibly matching TRBD2 (7 bases). Germline loops: CDR1 ENHRY, CDR2 SYGVKD. V was pared by 2 bases and J by 5 bases, with 11 bases between. CDR3 length: 14 residues.

This clonotype was seen more than once but under ten times. V usage is TRBV7-6 and J usage is TRBJ2-5, with 9 nucleotides matching TRBD2. Losses at the gene ends were 2 bases for V and 3 bases for J; bases not matched to a gene: 10. This CDR3 contains 17 residues. Germline-derived CDR1 and CDR2 are SGHVS and FNYEAQ. The CDR3 sequence: CASSLNSASGVKETQYF. CDR3 nucleotide sequence: TGTGCCAGCAGCTTAAATTCCGCTAGCGGGGTGAAAGAGACCCAGTACTTC.

The J gene is TRBJ2-7, the V gene TRBV11-2; 7 nucleotides agree with TRBD1. The length of the CDR3 is 15 residues. With 1 base clipped from V and 7 bases from J, the junction kept 10 bases outside the gene matches. Germline V gene data show CDR1 as SGHAT and CDR2 as FQNNGV. For the CDR3, the DNA is TGTGCCAGCAGCTTAGGCGGCCAGGGGGTTGGAGAGCAGTACTTC. Its protein is CASSLGGQGVGEQYF.

The chain uses TRBV5-1 and TRBJ2-3; tentative D call: TRBD2 (6 bases). V shed 2 bases and J shed 4 bases, with 11 bases lying between them. The germline V gene encodes CDR1 SGHRS and CDR2 YFSETQ. This CDR3 contains 14 residues. Here the CDR3 reads CASSLGGDSDTQYF. In nucleotides, the CDR3 is TGCGCCAGCAGCTTAGGAGGGGACTCAGATACGCAGTATTTT.

This clonotype was observed a few times. V is TRBV6-1 and J is TRBJ1-1, with D uncertain. The CDR3 length is 15 residues. Germline-derived CDR1 and CDR2 are MNHNS and SASEGT. Trimming took off 5 bases at V and 0 bases at J, with 13 bases between the two ends. The CDR3 is CASSPALGVNTEAFF. CDR3 sequence (DNA): TGTGCCAGCAGTCCCGCGTTGGGAGTGAACACTGAAGCTTTCTTT.

The chain recombines TRBV15 with TRBJ2-5; TRBD2 is a possible D gene (5 bases). The V and J ends lost 2 bases and 4 bases respectively, with 11 bases between them. Germline V gene data show CDR1 as LNHNV and CDR2 as YYDKDF (reference sequence). This CDR3 is 14 amino acids long. The CDR3, as DNA: TGTGCCACCAGCAGACATAAAGGAGGAGAGACCCAGTACTTC. Its translation: CATSRHKGGETQYF.